This T cell receptor (beta chain) derives from a study of PD-1 blockade in classical Hodgkin lymphoma (TCRdb year 2020). Regarding the complete study: Nivolumab dosing was 3 mg/kg intravenously every 2 weeks, continuing until either disease progression or unacceptable toxicity. A peripheral blood immune signature of response to PD-1 blockade in classical Hodgkin lymphoma was defined using TCR beta sequencing and CyTOF.

Study-wide conclusions, independent of this receptor: Diversity was lower in patients who began nivolumab less than 1 year after ASCT, so these patients were left out of later analyses to avoid confounding by immune reconstitution. CD4+ but not CD8+ TCR diversity rose significantly by C4D1 (p=0.0027 vs p=0.16), most apparent in complete responders (p=0.02). Baseline TCR diversity was reported to be lower in newly diagnosed patients than in healthy donors, and even lower in relapsed/refractory patients. Among trial patients, those achieving complete response had baseline diversity similar to that of newly diagnosed patients, while diversity was significantly lower in partial responders and progressors. The study covered only a single clinical trial cohort, and the causes of the repertoire differences, possibly disease activity or prior therapy, were still not defined.

This clone was found a few times. The antigen it recognizes is unknown. Nothing much larger sits one base from this clone, and base qualities are not available. Read against the paper, the sample's time point label means: cycle 4 day 1 (C4D1), after less than seven weeks of nivolumab. Relapse after autologous stem cell transplantation had occurred in all trial patients, and cohorts A, B and C were distinguished by prior brentuximab vedotin exposure. The trial cohort comprised some 60 patients with relapsed/refractory classical Hodgkin lymphoma whose best overall responses were complete response, partial response or progressive disease. Single-agent nivolumab was administered to trial patients in the multi-cohort phase II CheckMate 205 trial. An independent review committee assessed best overall response using the 2007 International Working Group response criteria. Trial PBMCs were collected just before the start of nivolumab (C1D1) and during therapy at cycle 2 day 1 and cycle 4 day 1. After peripheral blood was drawn into 8 mL Vacutainer Cell Preparation Tubes, PBMCs were isolated by centrifugation and then cryopreserved.

The Qiagen DNeasy kit was used to extract genomic DNA both from unsorted PBMCs and from the negatively selected CD4+ and CD8+ fractions. TCR beta CDR3 regions were amplified by immunoSEQ multiplex PCR using primers annealing to V and J segments. A synthetic immune receptor repertoire was used to minimize amplification bias, and any remaining bias was removed computationally after sequencing. Turning to the authors' computational methods: Repertoire diversity was quantified as the Shannon entropy index using custom Python scripts. The unsorted, CD4+ and CD8+ repertoires were each analyzed separately, with the exception of combined analyses, where CD4+ and CD8+ sequences were merged in silico. A clone counted as expanded when the clone's frequency after treatment rose at least 2-fold relative to C1D1, and clones undetected at baseline were given a pseudocount of 0.5. Singleton clones were defined as clones with 0 or 1 copy at C1D1, and non-singleton clones were defined as clones with 2 or more copies. Clones expanded in unsorted samples were annotated as CD4+, CD8+ or unknown by matching protein sequences in sorted samples from the same patient. Wilcoxon tests on paired samples were used to test diversity changes from C1D1 to C4D1. TCRdb re-hosts the immuneACCESS table, in-frame sequences only. Its copies lack some clones; in the studies checked, an unresolved V gene accounts for under half of them, and the cause for the rest is not known. The D gene and trimming were derived from the DNA, and the V and J assignments and clone size from that table. This sample is represented by approximately 25,000 clones; about two thirds of them were singletons. The ten largest clonotypes hold roughly 3.4% of the sample.

Trimming leaves V shorter by 4 bases and J shorter by 5 bases, with the junction holding 5 bases beyond the gene matches. The CDR3 runs 14 amino acids, cysteine and phenylalanine included. The sequence is cut down to CDR3 DNA, 42 bases in frame from base 1. CDR1 is given as MDHEN and CDR2 as SYDVKM, both from the germline V gene. The clonotype was recovered from a human donor with classical Hodgkin lymphoma. The sequencing used peripheral blood mononuclear cells (PBMCs), collected before the fourth cycle of nivolumab. The V and J segments used are TRBV28 and TRBJ1-5; 7 of the junction bases match TRBD1. The CDR3 loop reads CASSSTGLHQPQHF. The sequenced DNA is TGTGCCAGCAGTTCGACAGGGCTCCATCAGCCCCAGCATTTT.